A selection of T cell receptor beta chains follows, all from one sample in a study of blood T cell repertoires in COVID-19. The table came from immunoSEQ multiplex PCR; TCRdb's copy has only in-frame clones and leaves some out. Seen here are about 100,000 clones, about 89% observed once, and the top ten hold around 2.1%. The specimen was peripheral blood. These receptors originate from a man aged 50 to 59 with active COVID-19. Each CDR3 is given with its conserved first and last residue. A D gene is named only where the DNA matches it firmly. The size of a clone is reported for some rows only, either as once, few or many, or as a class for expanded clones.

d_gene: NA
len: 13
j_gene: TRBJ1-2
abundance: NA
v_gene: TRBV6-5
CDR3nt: TGTGCCAGCAGACTGGACACGAACTATGGCTACACCTTC
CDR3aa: CASRLDTNYGYTF

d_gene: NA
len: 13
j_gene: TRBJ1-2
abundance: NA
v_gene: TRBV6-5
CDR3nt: TGTGCCAGCAGTTACGTCCGACAGTTTGGCTACACCTTC
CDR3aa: CASSYVRQFGYTF

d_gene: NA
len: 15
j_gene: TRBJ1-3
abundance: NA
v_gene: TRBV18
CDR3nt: TGTGCCAGCTCACCTACGACAGGACCTGGAAACACCATATATTTT
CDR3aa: CASSPTTGPGNTIYF

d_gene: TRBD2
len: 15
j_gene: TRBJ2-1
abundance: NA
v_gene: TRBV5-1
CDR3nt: TGCGCCAGCAGCTTGGCTAGCGGGGGGTACAATGAGCAGTTCTTC
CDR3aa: CASSLASGGYNEQFF

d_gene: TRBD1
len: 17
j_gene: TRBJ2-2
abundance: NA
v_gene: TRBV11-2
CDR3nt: TGTGCCAGCAGCTATTTTTTAGGACAGGGTAACACCGGGGAGCTGTTTTTT
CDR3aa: CASSYFLGQGNTGELFF

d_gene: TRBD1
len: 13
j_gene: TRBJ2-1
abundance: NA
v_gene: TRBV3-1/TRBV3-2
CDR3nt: TGTGCCAGCAGCCAGGACAGGGTGAGTGAGCAGTTCTTC
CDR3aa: CASSQDRVSEQFF

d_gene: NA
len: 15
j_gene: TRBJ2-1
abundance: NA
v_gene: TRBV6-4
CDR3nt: TGTGCCAGCAGTGAGGTAGGGAGCGGTCGGGGTGAGCAGTTCTTC
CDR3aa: CASSEVGSGRGEQFF

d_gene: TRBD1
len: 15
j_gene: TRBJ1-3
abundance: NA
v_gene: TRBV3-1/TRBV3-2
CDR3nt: TGTGCCAGCAGCCAAGGGACCAGGGGGGGAAACACCATATATTTT
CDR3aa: CASSQGTRGGNTIYF

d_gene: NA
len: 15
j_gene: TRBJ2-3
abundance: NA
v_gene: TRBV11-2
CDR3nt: TGTGCCAGCAGCTTAGCGGGGGGCCGGGGAGATACGCAGTATTTT
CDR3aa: CASSLAGGRGDTQYF

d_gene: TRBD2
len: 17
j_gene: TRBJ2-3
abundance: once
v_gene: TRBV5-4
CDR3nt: TGTGCCAGCAACGATAGAGAACCGGGACTAGCGCAGCGAACGCAGTATTTT
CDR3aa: CASNDREPGLAQRTQYF

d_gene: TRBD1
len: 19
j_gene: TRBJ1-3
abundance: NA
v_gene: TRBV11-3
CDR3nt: TGTGCCAGCAGGGGAGGACGGAGGGGGCGCGTTCCGGCGGGAAACACCATATATTTT
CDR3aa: CASRGGRRGRVPAGNTIYF

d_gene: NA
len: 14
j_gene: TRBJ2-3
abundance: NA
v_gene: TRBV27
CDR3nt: TGTGCCAGCAGTCCAGGACAGCTCACAGATACGCAGTATTTT
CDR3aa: CASSPGQLTDTQYF

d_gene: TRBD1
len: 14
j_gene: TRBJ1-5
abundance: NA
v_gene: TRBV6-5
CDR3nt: TGTGCCAGCAGCCGGACAGGTCCCGATCAGCCCCAGCATTTT
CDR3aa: CASSRTGPDQPQHF

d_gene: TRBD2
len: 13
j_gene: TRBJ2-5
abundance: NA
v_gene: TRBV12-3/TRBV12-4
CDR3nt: TGTGCCAGCAGTCTCGGACTAGGGGAAAGATGGTACTTC
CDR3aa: CASSLGLGERWYF

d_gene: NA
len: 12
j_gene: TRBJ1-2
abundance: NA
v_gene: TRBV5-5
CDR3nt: TGTGCCAGCTCCTACAGGGCTGGTGGCTACACCTTC
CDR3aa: CASSYRAGGYTF

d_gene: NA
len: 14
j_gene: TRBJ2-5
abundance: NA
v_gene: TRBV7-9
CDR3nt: TGTGCCAGCAGCCCGATTGGGGTCAGGGGGACCCAGTACTTC
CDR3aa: CASSPIGVRGTQYF

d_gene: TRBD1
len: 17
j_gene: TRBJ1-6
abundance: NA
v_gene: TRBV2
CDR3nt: TGTGCCAGCAGGAAAGGGGGCGTCTGGTCTGGAGATTCACCCCTCCACTTT
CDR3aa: CASRKGGVWSGDSPLHF

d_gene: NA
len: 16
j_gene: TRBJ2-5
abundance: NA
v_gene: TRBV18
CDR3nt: TGTGCCAGCTCACCACGGACAGTGGGCGGACAAGAGACCCAGTACTTC
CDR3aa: CASSPRTVGGQETQYF

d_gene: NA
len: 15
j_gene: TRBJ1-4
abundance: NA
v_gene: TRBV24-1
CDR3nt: TGTGCCACCAGTGCCGGGGGGGGACTTAATGAAAAACTGTTTTTT
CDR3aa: CATSAGGGLNEKLFF

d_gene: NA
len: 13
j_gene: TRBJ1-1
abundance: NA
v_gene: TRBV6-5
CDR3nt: TGTGCCAGCAGGGGTGGCCTAGGCCCTGAAGCTTTCTTT
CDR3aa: CASRGGLGPEAFF

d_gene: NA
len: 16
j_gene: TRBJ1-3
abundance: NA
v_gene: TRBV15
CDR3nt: TGTGCCACCAGCAGAGATGTCTTTAGCTCTGGAAACACCATATATTTT
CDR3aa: CATSRDVFSSGNTIYF

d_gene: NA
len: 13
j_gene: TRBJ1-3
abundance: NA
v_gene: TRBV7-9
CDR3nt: TGTGCCAGCAGCTTAGGCGGGAGTTCCACCATATATTTT
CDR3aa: CASSLGGSSTIYF

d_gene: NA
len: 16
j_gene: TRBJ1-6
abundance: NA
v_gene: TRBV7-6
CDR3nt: TGTGCCAGCAGCCCCCAGGGGTTCCCGCCTAATTCACCCCTCCACTTT
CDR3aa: CASSPQGFPPNSPLHF

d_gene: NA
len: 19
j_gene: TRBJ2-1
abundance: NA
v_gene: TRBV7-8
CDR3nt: TGTGCCAGCAGCTTCTTCGACGGGGGAGGTGAGGGAGCCAACAATGAGCAGTTCTTC
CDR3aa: CASSFFDGGGEGANNEQFF

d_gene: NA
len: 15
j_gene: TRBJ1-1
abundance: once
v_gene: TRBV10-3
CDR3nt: TGTGCCATCAGTGAGTCGCGTCAGGGAAACACTGAAGCTTTCTTT
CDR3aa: CAISESRQGNTEAFF

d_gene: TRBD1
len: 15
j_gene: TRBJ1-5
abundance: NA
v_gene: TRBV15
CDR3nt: TGTGCCACCAGCAGAGGACGGACAGGGGTCCAGCCCCAGCATTTT
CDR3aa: CATSRGRTGVQPQHF

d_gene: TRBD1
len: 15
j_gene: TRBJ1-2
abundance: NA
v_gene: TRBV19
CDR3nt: TGTGCCAGTAGTGCCGACAGGGGGCGCTTTGAGGGCTACACCTTC
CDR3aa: CASSADRGRFEGYTF

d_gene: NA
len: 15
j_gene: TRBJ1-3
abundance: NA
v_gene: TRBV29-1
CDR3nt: TGCAGCGTTACTGACAGGTCCCTCTCTGGAAACACCATATATTTT
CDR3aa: CSVTDRSLSGNTIYF

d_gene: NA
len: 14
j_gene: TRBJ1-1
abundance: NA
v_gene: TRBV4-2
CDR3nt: TGTGCCAGCAGCCAAGATAGCATGGGCACTGAAGCTTTCTTT
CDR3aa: CASSQDSMGTEAFF

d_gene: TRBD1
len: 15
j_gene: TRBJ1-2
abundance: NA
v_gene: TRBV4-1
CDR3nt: TGCGCCAGCAGCCGGGGACAGGGGGGCAGGGGTGGCTACACCTTC
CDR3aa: CASSRGQGGRGGYTF

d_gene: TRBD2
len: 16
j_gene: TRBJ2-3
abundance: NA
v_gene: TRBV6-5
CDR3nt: TGTGCCAGCAGTTACGAACCGGGGGGGTACACAGATACGCAGTATTTT
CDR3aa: CASSYEPGGYTDTQYF

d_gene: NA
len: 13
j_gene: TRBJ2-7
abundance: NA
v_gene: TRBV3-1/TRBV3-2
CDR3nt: TGTGCCAGCAGCCACGGGACAAATGACGAGCAGTACTTC
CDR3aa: CASSHGTNDEQYF

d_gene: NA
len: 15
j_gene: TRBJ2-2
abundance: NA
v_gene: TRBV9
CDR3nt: TGTGCCAGCAGCGTAGACGCGCTGAACACCGGGGAGCTGTTTTTT
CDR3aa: CASSVDALNTGELFF

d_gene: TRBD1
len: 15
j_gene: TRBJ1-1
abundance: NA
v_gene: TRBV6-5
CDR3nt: TGTGCCAGCAGTTACTCCATACAGGGGGAGAGTGAAGCTTTCTTT
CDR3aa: CASSYSIQGESEAFF

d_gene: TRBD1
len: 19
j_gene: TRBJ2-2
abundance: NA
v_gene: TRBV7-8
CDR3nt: TGTGCCAGCAGCTTAGATTTGGGACAGGGCCAAGGTTACACCGGGGAGCTGTTTTTT
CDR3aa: CASSLDLGQGQGYTGELFF

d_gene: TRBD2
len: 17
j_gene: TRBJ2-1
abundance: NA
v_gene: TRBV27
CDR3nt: TGTGCCAGCAGCCCTTACGCCCTAGCGGGGATTATCTTTGAGCAGTTCTTC
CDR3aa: CASSPYALAGIIFEQFF

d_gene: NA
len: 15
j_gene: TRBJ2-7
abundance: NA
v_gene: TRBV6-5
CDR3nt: TGTGCCAGCACCCCAGACAGATCCTTCTCCTACGAGCAGTACTTC
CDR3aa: CASTPDRSFSYEQYF

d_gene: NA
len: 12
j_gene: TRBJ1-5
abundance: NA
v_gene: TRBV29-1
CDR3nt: TGCAGCGTTGGGGACACCAATCAGCCCCAGCATTTT
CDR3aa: CSVGDTNQPQHF

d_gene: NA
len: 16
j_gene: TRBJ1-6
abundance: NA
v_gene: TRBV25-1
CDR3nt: TGTGCCAGCACCGTCCCTTCGGGAGAGGAGAATTCACCCCTCCACTTT
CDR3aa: CASTVPSGEENSPLHF

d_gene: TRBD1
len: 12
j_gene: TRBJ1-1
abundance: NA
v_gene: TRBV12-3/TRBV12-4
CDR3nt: TGTGCCAGCAGTTTTGACAGGGATGAAGCTTTCTTT
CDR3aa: CASSFDRDEAFF